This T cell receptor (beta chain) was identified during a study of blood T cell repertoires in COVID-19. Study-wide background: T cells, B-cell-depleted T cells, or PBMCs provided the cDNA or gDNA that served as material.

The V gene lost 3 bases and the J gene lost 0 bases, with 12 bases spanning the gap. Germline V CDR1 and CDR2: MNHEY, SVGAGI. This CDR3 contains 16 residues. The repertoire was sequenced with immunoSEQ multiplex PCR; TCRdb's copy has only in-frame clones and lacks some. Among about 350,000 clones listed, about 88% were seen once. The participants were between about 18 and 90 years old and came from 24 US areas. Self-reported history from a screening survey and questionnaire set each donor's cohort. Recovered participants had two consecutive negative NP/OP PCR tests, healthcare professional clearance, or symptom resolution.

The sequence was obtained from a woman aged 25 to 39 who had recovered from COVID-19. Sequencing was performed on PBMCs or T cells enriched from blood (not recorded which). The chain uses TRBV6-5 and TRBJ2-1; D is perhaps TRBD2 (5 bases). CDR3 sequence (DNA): TGTGCCAGCAGTTATGGTCTGGGGAGCTCCTACAATGAGCAGTTCTTC. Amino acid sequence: CASSYGLGSSYNEQFF.